A single sample is the source of the 18 T cell receptor beta chains below, sequenced in a study of PD-1 blockade in classical Hodgkin lymphoma. Here immunoSEQ multiplex PCR was the method, and the copy in TCRdb shows in-frame clones only, minus some. The repertoire holds 70,000 or so clones, with 93% as singletons. The time point: newly diagnosed, previously untreated cHL patient sample. Sequencing was performed on peripheral blood mononuclear cells (PBMCs). All receptors come from a human donor with classical Hodgkin lymphoma.

The chain employs TRBV5-5 and TRBJ2-7, with TRBD2 matching 10 bases. The CDR3 contains 16 residues. Losses at the gene ends were 1 base for V and 9 bases for J; bases not matched to a gene: 13. Germline CDR1 is SGHKS and CDR2 is YYEKEE (reference sequence). CDR3 sequence reads: CASSLYGSGRAVGQYF. In DNA form, the CDR3 reads TGTGCCAGCAGCTTGTACGGGAGCGGGAGGGCCGTCGGGCAGTACTTC.

The table lists this clone with a few counts. Other DNA sequences in this specimen translate into the identical CDR3. CDR3 bases: TGTGCCAGTAGTATTCCGGCGGGCAACTATGGCTACACCTTC. Translation: CASSIPAGNYGYTF. The chain carries TRBV19 and TRBJ1-2; D uncertain. The CDR3 covers 14 residues. V shed 3 bases and J shed 2 bases, with 10 bases lying between them. Germline values: CDR1 LNHDA, CDR2 SQIVND (reference sequence).

This rearrangement joins TRBV5-1 to TRBJ1-1; TRBD1 is a possible D gene (6 bases). Trimming pared 0 bases from V and 0 bases from J, leaving 21 bases between. The CDR3 is 19 amino acids. Germline V gene lookup returns CDR1 SGHRS and CDR2 YFSETQ. CDR3 DNA sequence: TGCGCCAGCAGCTTGGGGCGGCAGGGCGCGGGACATTTGAACACTGAAGCTTTCTTT. Its protein is CASSLGRQGAGHLNTEAFF. The full variable domain, with the rest looked up from reference TRBV5-1 and TRBJ1-1, is KAGVTQTPRYLIKTRGQQVTLSCSPISGHRSVSWYQQTPGQGLQFLFEYFSETQRNKGNFPGRFSGRQFSNSRSEMNVSTLELGDSALYLCASSLGRQGAGHLNTEAFFGQGTRLTVV.

The J gene is TRBJ1-1, the V gene TRBV6-5, with a tentative D call TRBD1 (5 bases). CDR1 MNHEY and CDR2 SVGAGI come from the germline V gene. The CDR3 extends over 14 amino acids. The V end was cut by 6 bases, the J end by 0 bases, with 11 bases between. CDR3: CASSAGIMNTEAFF. Written as DNA, the CDR3 is TGTGCCAGCAGCGCAGGGATCATGAACACTGAAGCTTTCTTT.

This rearrangement joins TRBV5-4 to TRBJ2-7, with 9 nucleotides matching TRBD2. Germline values: CDR1 SGHNT, CDR2 YYREEE (reference sequence). The junction had 5 bases not matched to a gene; V was cut back by 4 bases and J by 3 bases. There are 14 residues in the CDR3. The CDR3 DNA sequence: TGTGCCAGCAGCCCGGCGGGGGGGAACTACGAGCAGTACTTC. Its translation is CASSPAGGNYEQYF.

This clone has only one observation. V gene TRBV9 combines with J gene TRBJ2-7; the D call may be TRBD1 or TRBD2 (5 bases each). CDR1 and CDR2 from the germline V gene are SGDLS and YYNGEE. CDR3 length: 13 amino acids. V was pared by 7 bases and J by 6 bases, with 17 bases between. DNA for the CDR3: TGTGCCAGCTCCGGGACCCCCTTTCGCGAGCAGTACTTC. It specifies CASSGTPFREQYF.

Regarding this clone: Other DNA variants within this sample encode the same CDR3. The rearrangement links TRBV2 to TRBJ2-5; TRBD2 agrees at 9 bases. Germline-derived CDR1 and CDR2 are SNHLY and FYNNEI. There are 15 residues in the CDR3. Trimming at V came to 4 bases and at J to 0 bases, leaving 3 bases not matched to a gene. Here the CDR3 reads CASSGTSGYQETQYF. As DNA, the CDR3 is TGTGCCAGCAGTGGAACTAGCGGGTACCAAGAGACCCAGTACTTC.

The rearrangement uses TRBV9 and TRBJ2-2; 8 bases match TRBD1. This CDR3 has 14 residues. Unmatched junction bases numbered 3, after V lost 3 bases and J lost 5 bases. Germline V lookup: CDR1 SGDLS, CDR2 YYNGEE. In nucleotides, the CDR3 is TGTGCCAGCAGCGGTCGACAGGGGACCGGGGAGCTGTTTTTT. It yields the protein CASSGRQGTGELFF.

CDR3 in amino acids: CASSLTTNTGELFF. DNA of the CDR3: TGTGCCAGCAGCCTAACAACGAACACCGGGGAGCTGTTTTTT. This chain connects TRBV11-3 to TRBJ2-2, with D uncertain. The V end was cut by 5 bases, the J end by 0 bases, with 7 bases between. Germline V gene lookup returns CDR1 SGHNT and CDR2 YENEEA. The CDR3 length is 14 residues.

This chain connects TRBV20-1 to TRBJ1-1; TRBD1 agrees at 9 bases. CDR3 length equals 11 residues. J was trimmed by 11 bases and V by 3 bases; bases with no gene match: 4. Germline V lookup: CDR1 DFQATT, CDR2 SNEGSKA (reference sequence). The DNA of the CDR3 is TGCAGTGCTAGCCACGGACAGGGGGCTTTCTTT. Its protein is CSASHGQGAFF.

CDR3 nucleotides: TGTGCCAGTAGTCAAGGGCGGGGCAGGGGCCATAATCAGCCCCAGCATTTT. Its translation: CASSQGRGRGHNQPQHF. The rearrangement links TRBV19 to TRBJ1-5; the D gene is possibly TRBD1 (6 bases). Trimming took off 5 bases at V and 4 bases at J, with 21 bases between the two ends. CDR1 and CDR2 (germline): LNHDA, SQIVND (reference sequence). CDR3 length: 17 amino acids.

The chain uses TRBV2 and TRBJ1-5, with 8 nucleotides matching TRBD1. V dropped 6 bases and J dropped 4; count of bases not matched to a gene: 8. Per germline, CDR1 SNHLY and CDR2 FYNNEI. This CDR3 has 15 residues. The CDR3 DNA reads TGTGCCAGCAGCCAAGGGGACAGGACGAATCAGCCCCAGCATTTT. It codes for CASSQGDRTNQPQHF.

CDR3 DNA: TGCGCCAGCAGCCGGGGGTCCACAGATACGCAGTATTTT. Translating it yields CASSRGSTDTQYF. The chain carries TRBV10-1 and TRBJ2-3; D possibly corresponds to TRBD2 (6 bases). V was trimmed by 6 bases and J by 2 bases, leaving 9 bases between them. The CDR3 has 13 residues. Germline V gene data show CDR1 as WNHNN and CDR2 as SYGVQD (reference sequence).

This sequence joins TRBV7-9 and TRBJ1-3; D unresolved. Germline V lookup: CDR1 SEHNR, CDR2 FQNEAQ (reference sequence). The CDR3 totals 13 residues. Here the CDR3 reads CGEQLNSGNTIYF. The CDR3 nucleotides are TGTGGTGAACAGCTGAACTCTGGAAACACCATATATTTT.

The chain couples TRBV7-9 to TRBJ2-7; TRBD1 agrees at 8 bases. Unmatched junction bases numbered 5, after V lost 0 bases and J lost 1 base. The germline CDR1 and CDR2 sequences are SEHNR and FQNEAQ (reference sequence). The CDR3 extends over 16 amino acids. For the CDR3, the DNA is TGTGCCAGCAGCTTAGCCGACAGGGGAAGGTCCTACGAGCAGTACTTC. This gives the protein CASSLADRGRSYEQYF.

V and J are TRBV4-1 and TRBJ2-1; D possibly corresponds to TRBD2 (7 bases). V lost 1 base to trimming and J lost 5 bases, with 9 bases between them. The germline gives CDR1 MGHRA, CDR2 YSYEKL. This CDR3 spans 14 amino acids. CDR3: CASSQVGGHNEQFF. The CDR3 region has the DNA TGCGCCAGCAGCCAAGTCGGGGGGCACAATGAGCAGTTCTTC.

The rearrangement uses TRBV18 and TRBJ1-1; D call uncertain. V lost 2 bases and J 11 bases, leaving 12 bases between the germline ends. Germline assignment: CDR1 KGHSH and CDR2 LQKENI. The CDR3 runs 12 residues. The DNA for the CDR3 is TGTGCCAGCTCACCAAGCCTCTACCTGGCTTTCTTT. It specifies CASSPSLYLAFF.

The V gene is TRBV6-6, the J gene TRBJ1-5; D may be TRBD1 (6 bases). V shed 5 bases and J shed 7 bases, with 12 bases lying between them. Per the germline V gene, CDR1 is MNHNY and CDR2 is SVGAGI (reference sequence). This CDR3 region has 13 residues. The CDR3 DNA reads TGTGCCAGCAGTCAGGGGAGAGGACAGCCCCAGCATTTT. Its protein product is CASSQGRGQPQHF.